Listed below are T cell receptor beta chains from one sample, sequenced in a study of control samples from healthy donors and cancer patients. This table comes from immunoSEQ multiplex PCR, and its TCRdb copy is limited to in-frame clones, with some not included. The sample has about 84,000 clones; 80% to 90% are singletons. Material for sequencing was PBMCs. Receptors originate from a man aged 55-75 years with head and neck cancer. The CDR3 runs from the conserved cysteine through the conserved F or W. D genes are given only for firm matches. Size is stated for part of the rows, as once, few or many counts, or as a class when the clone is expanded.

D	J	V	size	DNA	CDR3
NA	TRBJ2-5	TRBV29-1	few	TGCAGCACGAAGAAACAACTTAATTTCAGACAGTACCAAGAGACCCAGTACTTC	CSTKKQLNFRQYQETQYF
NA	TRBJ1-1	TRBV28	few	TGTGCCAGCATATGGGGCGGAAACACTGAAGCTTTCTTT	CASIWGGNTEAFF
NA	TRBJ2-7	TRBV21-1	NA	TGTGCCAGCAGCAAAGGTTGGACTAGCGGGAGGGCCTCCTACGAGCAGTACTTC	CASSKGWTSGRASYEQYF
TRBD2	TRBJ2-1	TRBV18	NA	TGTGCCACCCAGGGACTAGCGGTACATGAGCAGTTCTTC	CATQGLAVHEQFF
TRBD1	TRBJ1-2	TRBV3-1/TRBV3-2	NA	TGTGCCAGCAGCCAAGGAAACAGGGGCCGCTATGGCTACACCTTC	CASSQGNRGRYGYTF
NA	TRBJ2-7	TRBV6-5	NA	TGTGCCAGCAGTACTCGCTGGGGGATGTCCTACGAGCAGTACTTC	CASSTRWGMSYEQYF
TRBD2	TRBJ2-7	TRBV9	few	TGTGCCAGCAGCGCCAGCGGACTAGCGGGAGATAAGCAGTACTTC	CASSASGLAGDKQYF
TRBD2	TRBJ2-5	TRBV5-8	NA	TGTGCCAGCGTATTCTCAGGGGCTAGCGGGACCCAAGAGACCCAGTACTTC	CASVFSGASGTQETQYF
NA	TRBJ2-1	TRBV2	NA	TGTGCCAGCAGTTACGACTCGGGGTCCTACAATGAGCAGTTCTTC	CASSYDSGSYNEQFF
TRBD2	TRBJ2-2	TRBV19	NA	TGTGCCAGTAGTCCTCAAGCGGGAGCGGGCACCGGGGAGCTGTTTTTT	CASSPQAGAGTGELFF
TRBD2	TRBJ2-1	TRBV7-9	NA	TGTGCCAGCAGCTCCGAACCCGGGACTAGCGGTCTTGAGCAGTTCTTC	CASSSEPGTSGLEQFF
TRBD2	TRBJ2-2	TRBV28	NA	TGTGCCAGCAGTAGACTAGCGGGAGGGACCGGGGAGCTGTTTTTT	CASSRLAGGTGELFF
NA	TRBJ1-2	TRBV18	NA	TGTGCCAGCTCACCCCGGGTCAGGAAATCAGCTAACTATGGCTACACCTTC	CASSPRVRKSANYGYTF
NA	TRBJ1-6	TRBV12-5	NA	TGTGCTAGTGGTTTACAGTATTATTCACCCCTCCACTTT	CASGLQYYSPLHF
TRBD1	TRBJ1-2	TRBV11-1	NA	TGTGCCAGCAGCCCACGGCGACAGGGTACCCGATATGGCTACACCTTC	CASSPRRQGTRYGYTF
NA	TRBJ1-5	TRBV2	few	TGTGCCAGCAGTGACCTTGGCAGGCTCAATCAGCCCCAGCATTTT	CASSDLGRLNQPQHF
NA	TRBJ1-1	TRBV18	NA	TGTGCCAGCTCCCAGTCCTGGGACACTGAAGCTTTCTTT	CASSQSWDTEAFF
TRBD1	TRBJ1-5	TRBV5-1	NA	TGCGCCAGCAGCTTGGGGGACAGAGATGCTCAGCCCCAGCATTTT	CASSLGDRDAQPQHF
TRBD1	TRBJ1-5	TRBV5-3	NA	TGTGCCAGAAGCTTGGCAGGGGGTCAGCCCCAGCATTTT	CARSLAGGQPQHF
TRBD2	TRBJ2-7	TRBV18	NA	TGTGCCAGCTCACCACCGATGATAGCGGGAGTCTACGAGCAGTACTTC	CASSPPMIAGVYEQYF
TRBD2	TRBJ2-2	TRBV19	NA	TGTGCCAGTAGTGGGCGGCGGGAGTGGATCGGGGAGCTGTTTTTT	CASSGRREWIGELFF
TRBD2	TRBJ2-7	TRBV19	NA	TGTGCCAGTAGTAAGCAAGCGGGAGACCCCTACGAGCAGTACTTC	CASSKQAGDPYEQYF
TRBD2	TRBJ2-1	TRBV10-3	NA	TGTGCCATCAGGGGGACTAGCGAACCCAATGAGCAGTTCTTC	CAIRGTSEPNEQFF
NA	TRBJ2-3	TRBV19	NA	TGTGCCAGTAGTACGACTAGCACAGATACGCAGTATTTT	CASSTTSTDTQYF
NA	TRBJ2-1	TRBV5-4	NA	TGTGCCAGCAGAAACCGCTCCTACAATGAGCAGTTCTTC	CASRNRSYNEQFF
NA	TRBJ2-7	TRBV7-8	once	TGTGCCAGCAGCTTACCCGGGGCCAATCTCCCCTACGAGCAGTACTTC	CASSLPGANLPYEQYF
NA	TRBJ1-2	TRBV2	NA	TGTGCCAGCAGTCCCCCCCGGGCGGGAGGCTACACCTTC	CASSPPRAGGYTF
NA	TRBJ1-4	TRBV2	once	TGTGCCAGCAGCCCCCGGCCCGGACCCAATGAAAAACTGTTTTTT	CASSPRPGPNEKLFF